The 3 T cell receptor beta chains given below trace back to one sample, sequenced in a study of blood T cell repertoires in COVID-19. Measured with immunoSEQ multiplex PCR; TCRdb has only the in-frame clones, and not every one. The data hold roughly 340,000 clones, with approximately 87% observed a single time. Sequencing used peripheral blood. The receptor source for this set is a woman aged 45-59 years with COVID-19, enrolled during active disease.

The V and J genes are TRBV6-4 and TRBJ2-3, with D maybe TRBD2 (6 bases). V shed 6 bases and J shed 2 bases, with 15 bases lying between them. From germline, CDR1 is MRHNA and CDR2 SNTAGT. The CDR3 consists of 15 residues. The CDR3 region has the DNA TGTGCCAGCAGCGCCGGGACTGGGGACACAGATACGCAGTATTTT. Its protein is CASSAGTGDTDTQYF.

The rearrangement joins TRBV20-1 to TRBJ2-3, with D unresolved. The CDR3 consists of 14 residues. V was shortened by 3 bases and J by 0 bases, with 10 bases between the two germline ends. Germline V CDR1 and CDR2: DFQATT, SNEGSKA (reference sequence). The CDR3 loop is CSASWLTSTDTQYF. The CDR3 coding sequence is TGCAGTGCTAGTTGGCTGACTAGCACAGATACGCAGTATTTT.

The chain is built from TRBV5-8 and TRBJ1-5; 8 bases fit TRBD1. The CDR3 length is 15 residues. Germline V gene sequence: CDR1 SGHTS, CDR2 YDEGEE. V was clipped by 4 bases and J by 1 base; unmatched bases: 4. Here the CDR3 reads CASSPGQASNQPQHF. In DNA, the CDR3 is TGTGCCAGCAGCCCGGGACAGGCAAGCAATCAGCCCCAGCATTTT. Combining the CDR3 with reference TRBV5-8 and TRBJ1-5 gives the whole variable domain EAGVTQSPTHLIKTRGQQATLRCSPISGHTSVYWYQQALGLGLQFLLWYDEGEERNRGNFPPRFSGRQFPNYSSELNVNALELEDSALYLCASSPGQASNQPQHFGDGTRLSIL.